This TCR beta chain was profiled in a study of blood T cell repertoires in COVID-19. This clone was recorded only once. Here immunoSEQ multiplex PCR was the method, and the copy in TCRdb shows in-frame clones only, minus some. The profile shows approximately 170,000 clones, around nine tenths of them singletons. The clonotype originates from a man aged 50 to 59 who had recovered from COVID-19. The sequencing input was peripheral blood.

CDR3 nucleotides: TGCGCCAGCAACTCGGGACAGGCCGAGCAGTACTTC. Amino acids: CASNSGQAEQYF. The V gene is TRBV5-1, the J gene TRBJ2-7, with 8 bases lining up with TRBD1. With 6 bases clipped from V and 6 bases from J, the junction kept 5 bases outside the gene matches. Germline CDR1 and CDR2: SGHRS and YFSETQ. The CDR3 runs to 12 residues.